In its sample, the clone carrying this TCR beta chain was seen a few times. Its antigen is undetermined. The repertoire was sequenced with immunoSEQ multiplex PCR; TCRdb's copy has only in-frame clones and lacks some. The sample carries 75,000 to 100,000 clones, 75% to 85% recorded once. Germline V gene sequence: CDR1 SGHNT, CDR2 YYREEE (reference sequence). V lost 6 bases to trimming and J lost 2 bases; unmatched junction nucleotides: 10. This CDR3 region has 15 residues. This record comes from a study of PD-1 blockade in classical Hodgkin lymphoma. Overall study results and limits: The CD4+ diversity rise by C4D1 was clearest in complete responders.

Patients all relapsed after autologous stem cell transplantation, and there was variation in brentuximab vedotin exposure. This material consisted of peripheral blood mononuclear cells (PBMCs), taken before the second cycle of nivolumab. The source is a human donor with classical Hodgkin lymphoma. The chain is built from TRBV5-4 and TRBJ2-5, with 7 bases that match TRBD1. CDR3 nucleotide sequence: TGTGCCAGCAACCTAGACAGGGCCCCTCAAGAGACCCAGTACTTC. It codes for CASNLDRAPQETQYF.